This TCR beta chain was sequenced in a study of cytomegalovirus exposure and HLA in healthy donors. Across the study: The same platform was used for the roughly 130 validation repertoires as for the 650 to 800 first-cohort repertoires, as reported in a later analysis. General study findings and limits: The study flagged fewer than 200 TCR beta chains as cytomegalovirus-associated. Reportedly, cytomegalovirus status was diagnosed with high sensitivity and specificity. There were some public TCRs occurring in many donors, but most TCR sequences were rare.

Points on this clone: The antigen is unknown.

Germline CDR1 reads MNHEY; CDR2 reads SVGAGI. Trimming took off 1 base at V and 0 bases at J, with 11 bases between the two ends. CDR3 length: 16 residues. Profiling relied on immunoSEQ multiplex PCR, and the TCRdb table lists in-frame clones only, not all of them. The sample comprises around 62,000 clones, approximately 90% of which are singletons, and 1.7% rests with the top ten. This sequence was found in a woman aged 18-29 years in good health and CMV-seronegative. The material sequenced was PBMCs. The V call is TRBV6-5, the J call TRBJ2-3; unclear D gene. In DNA, the CDR3 is TGTGCCAGCAGTTACTATGCGGATTCTAGCACAGATACGCAGTATTTT. This gives the protein CASSYYADSSTDTQYF.